The present T cell receptor (beta chain) was sequenced within a study of cytotoxic CD8 clonotypes in ibrutinib-treated CLL. Assay: immunoSEQ multiplex PCR; the TCRdb copy retains only in-frame clones and omits some. Of around 300,000 clones listed, 80% are singletons. The germline CDR1 and CDR2 sequences are MNHNY and SVGAGI (reference sequence). After removal of 5 bases from V and 15 bases from J, the junction contained 7 bases not matched to a gene. The CDR3 spans 11 residues. The specimen comprised PBMCs, sampled before ibrutinib treatment. The rearrangement links TRBV6-6 to TRBJ2-1; 7 bases fit TRBD2. The sequence was collected from a human donor with chronic lymphocytic leukemia. The CDR3 loop is CASSRSGALFF. Written as DNA, the CDR3 is TGTGCCAGCAGTAGAAGCGGGGCCTTGTTCTTC.